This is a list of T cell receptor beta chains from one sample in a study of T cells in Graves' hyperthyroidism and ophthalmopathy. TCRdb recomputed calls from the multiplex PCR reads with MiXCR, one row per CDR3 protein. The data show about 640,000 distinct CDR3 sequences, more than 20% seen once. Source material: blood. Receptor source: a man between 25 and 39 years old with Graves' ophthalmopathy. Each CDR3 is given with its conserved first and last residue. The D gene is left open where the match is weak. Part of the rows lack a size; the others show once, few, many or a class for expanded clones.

DNA: TGTGCCACCAGCACAGAGGCAGATACGCAGTATTTT
CDR3: CATSTEADTQYF
size: few
J: TRBJ2-3
V: TRBV15
D: .

DNA: TGTGCCAGCAGCTTACTATACTCTCGGACTAGCGGGAGAAACGATGAGCAGTTCTTC
CDR3: CASSLLYSRTSGRNDEQFF
size: few
J: TRBJ2-1
V: TRBV7-6
D: TRBD2

DNA: TGCAGTGCTAGTACTAGCGGGATAGCCAAAAACATTCAGTACTTC
CDR3: CSASTSGIAKNIQYF
size: .
J: TRBJ2-4
V: TRBV20-1
D: TRBD2

DNA: TGTGCCAGCAGCTCCGCGGGAGAAACGCAGTATGAGCAGTTCTTC
CDR3: CASSSAGETQYEQFF
size: .
J: TRBJ2-1
V: TRBV13
D: TRBD2

DNA: TGCGCCAGCAGCTTGGGGACCGAGGGAGATACGCAGTATTTT
CDR3: CASSLGTEGDTQYF
size: .
J: TRBJ2-3
V: TRBV5-1
D: .

DNA: TGTGCCAGCAAGGAGGACAGGGCAACTAATGAAAAACTGTTTTTT
CDR3: CASKEDRATNEKLFF
size: .
J: TRBJ1-4
V: TRBV2
D: TRBD1

DNA: TGTGCCAGTAGTAGACAGCCGAGGGATGGCTACACCTTC
CDR3: CASSRQPRDGYTF
size: .
J: TRBJ1-2
V: TRBV19
D: .

DNA: TGCGCCAGCAGTGAGTGGGCGCGTCGAAGCACAGATACGCAGTATTTT
CDR3: CASSEWARRSTDTQYF
size: few
J: TRBJ2-3
V: TRBV10-1
D: .

DNA: TGTGCCAGCAGCCTCAGGGGCGGAGAGACCCAGTACTTC
CDR3: CASSLRGGETQYF
size: many
J: TRBJ2-5
V: TRBV28
D: .

DNA: TGTGCCAGCACCCTGGGACTAGCGGGAGGGCGGGGGAATGAGCAGTTCTTC
CDR3: CASTLGLAGGRGNEQFF
size: .
J: TRBJ2-1
V: TRBV6-2/TRBV6-3
D: TRBD2

DNA: TGTGCCATCAGTGATGTGGCACCGGGGGAGCTGTTTTTT
CDR3: CAISDVAPGELFF
size: .
J: TRBJ2-2
V: TRBV10-3
D: .

DNA: TGCGCCAGCAGCTTGGCGGGAGGATCCCTCGAGCAGTACTTC
CDR3: CASSLAGGSLEQYF
size: many
J: TRBJ2-7
V: TRBV5-1
D: TRBD2

DNA: TGTGCCAGCAGCTCCCCGGGACAGGGGGCATATGAGCAGTTCTTC
CDR3: CASSSPGQGAYEQFF
size: many
J: TRBJ2-1
V: TRBV5-4
D: TRBD1

DNA: TGTGCCAGCAGTGAACCGCGGGAGGAACGCGAGCAGTACTTC
CDR3: CASSEPREEREQYF
size: .
J: TRBJ2-7
V: TRBV2
D: TRBD2

DNA: TGTGCCAGCAGCCAAGGAATACAGACCGGGGAGCTGTTTTTT
CDR3: CASSQGIQTGELFF
size: .
J: TRBJ2-2
V: TRBV3-1
D: .

DNA: TGTGCCTGGAGTGACAGCGGCCCTCAGTTCTTC
CDR3: CAWSDSGPQFF
size: .
J: TRBJ2-1
V: TRBV30
D: .

DNA: TGTGCCAGCAGTGAGGGCGGGGGCTTGGTCTATGGCTACACCTTC
CDR3: CASSEGGGLVYGYTF
size: many
J: TRBJ1-2
V: TRBV2
D: .

DNA: TGCGCCAGCAGGGAGGGGAGGGCCCTGAATGAGCAGTTCTTC
CDR3: CASREGRALNEQFF
size: many
J: TRBJ2-1
V: TRBV5-1
D: TRBD2

DNA: TGTGCCAGCGATGTGGGGGAGGGGACCGGGGAGCTGTTTTTT
CDR3: CASDVGEGTGELFF
size: few
J: TRBJ2-2
V: TRBV19
D: TRBD2

DNA: TGCGCCAGCAAGACAGCCTCGGGGGGAACCTACGAGCAGTACTTC
CDR3: CASKTASGGTYEQYF
size: .
J: TRBJ2-7
V: TRBV5-1
D: TRBD2

DNA: TGCAGTGCAAGAGGATTCGGCAATCAGCCCCAGCATTTT
CDR3: CSARGFGNQPQHF
size: many
J: TRBJ1-5
V: TRBV20-1
D: .

DNA: TGTGCCAGCAGTTACAGGGGCAGCGGTTACAATGAGCAGTTCTTC
CDR3: CASSYRGSGYNEQFF
size: many
J: TRBJ2-1
V: TRBV11-2
D: TRBD1

DNA: TGTGCCAGCAGCTTGGAAGGGGGAGGAATCTACAATGAGCAGTTCTTC
CDR3: CASSLEGGGIYNEQFF
size: many
J: TRBJ2-1
V: TRBV5-6
D: .

DNA: TGTGCCATCAGTTCGCGGGAGGGCTTAAGGAATGAGCAGTTCTTC
CDR3: CAISSREGLRNEQFF
size: .
J: TRBJ2-1
V: TRBV10-3
D: TRBD2

DNA: TGTGCCAGCACCCCCGGATCGCGGGAGAACACTGAAGCTTTCTTT
CDR3: CASTPGSRENTEAFF
size: many
J: TRBJ1-1
V: TRBV28
D: .

DNA: TGTGCCAGCAGCCAAGACAGGGCGAGGAACACTGAAGCTTTCTTT
CDR3: CASSQDRARNTEAFF
size: many
J: TRBJ1-1
V: TRBV14
D: .

DNA: TGTGCCAGAACCAGGGGCACTTTGATAGGTGGTACCAACGTCCTGACTTTC
CDR3: CARTRGTLIGGTNVLTF
size: .
J: TRBJ2-6
V: TRBV30
D: .

DNA: TGTGCCAGCAGTTTCATACAGGGCGACTATGGCTGCACCTTC
CDR3: CASSFIQGDYGCTF
size: few
J: TRBJ1-2
V: TRBV28
D: .

DNA: TGTGCCAGTAGTATCTCTAGCGGGAGGGCCCTCGGTAGTACGCAGTATTTT
CDR3: CASSISSGRALGSTQYF
size: few
J: TRBJ2-3
V: TRBV19
D: TRBD2

DNA: TGTGCCAGCAGCCCGCAGGGGGCACCGGACGAAAAACTGTTTTTT
CDR3: CASSPQGAPDEKLFF
size: .
J: TRBJ1-4
V: TRBV11-1
D: TRBD1

DNA: TGCGCCAGCAGCCGAGCGGGACAGCCTTCTGGGGCCAACGTCCTGACTTTC
CDR3: CASSRAGQPSGANVLTF
size: .
J: TRBJ2-6
V: TRBV5-1
D: .

DNA: TGCAGTGCTACCCCGGGGGCAGATACGCAGTATTTT
CDR3: CSATPGADTQYF
size: many
J: TRBJ2-3
V: TRBV20-1
D: .

DNA: TGCAGCGTTTTCGTCAGGGCTTATACAGATACGCAGTATTTT
CDR3: CSVFVRAYTDTQYF
size: .
J: TRBJ2-3
V: TRBV29-1
D: .

DNA: TGTGCCAGCAGCCAAGATAGGGCGCAGTATTTT
CDR3: CASSQDRAQYF
size: .
J: TRBJ2-3
V: TRBV14
D: .

DNA: TGCGCCAGCAGCTACGGGACAGTAAACACTGAAGCTTTCTTT
CDR3: CASSYGTVNTEAFF
size: few
J: TRBJ1-1
V: TRBV4-1
D: TRBD1

DNA: TGTGCCAGCAGTAACCGGGGACAGGTTAATGAAAAACTGTTTTTT
CDR3: CASSNRGQVNEKLFF
size: many
J: TRBJ1-4
V: TRBV28
D: TRBD1

DNA: TGTGCCAGCGAAGGAGCGCTCACCGGGGAGCTGTTTTTT
CDR3: CASEGALTGELFF
size: few
J: TRBJ2-2
V: TRBV11-3
D: .

DNA: TGTGCTAGCAGCTTAGACATCCAAGATACCCAGTACTTC
CDR3: CASSLDIQDTQYF
size: many
J: TRBJ2-5
V: TRBV7-7
D: .

DNA: TGTGCCAGCAGGGCTGGGACAGGGGGACGCGGCGGGGCAGATACGCAGTATTTT
CDR3: CASRAGTGGRGGADTQYF
size: many
J: TRBJ2-3
V: TRBV2
D: TRBD1

DNA: TGTGCCAGCAGCCCCCGTCGGGGGACAGCCTATGGCTACACCTTC
CDR3: CASSPRRGTAYGYTF
size: .
J: TRBJ1-2
V: TRBV7-2
D: TRBD1

DNA: TGTGCCTTTTCGGATCGGACACTAGTCTACACCTTC
CDR3: CAFSDRTLVYTF
size: .
J: TRBJ1-2
V: TRBV10-3
D: .

DNA: TGTGCCAGCAGCAGAACCCAGGGGGCCGAGCAGTACTTC
CDR3: CASSRTQGAEQYF
size: many
J: TRBJ2-7
V: TRBV7-6
D: TRBD1